This TCR beta chain derives from a study of CD8 T cells in ankylosing spondylitis. Study findings and constraints: Matched synovial fluid from ankylosing spondylitis patients was reported to be enriched for disease-linked clones. A motif of 7 to 9 highly homologous TCR beta variants was seen as apparently characteristic of ankylosing spondylitis blood.

TCRdb itself ran the 5' RACE reads through MiXCR, one entry per CDR3 protein. The profile covers roughly 150,000 distinct CDR3 sequences, with 9.8% appearing a single time and around 15% taken by the ten largest. V was clipped by 11 bases and J by 1 base, with 15 bases between them. CDR1 and CDR2 from the germline V gene are LNHDA and SQIVND (reference sequence). The CDR3 extends over 13 amino acids. As concerns this clonotype: Its antigen is undetermined.

Input material: blood, either unsorted or a sorted T cell fraction (not recorded which). This receptor was identified in a female donor with ankylosing spondylitis or in good health (not recorded which). V is TRBV19 and J is TRBJ2-7; possibly TRBD1 or TRBD2 for D (5 bases each). In DNA, the CDR3 is TGTGCCGTAGGGGTCGGGGCTTCCTACGAGCAGTACTTC. Translated: CAVGVGASYEQYF.